The next 2 T cell receptor beta chains were all read from a single sample in a study of OX40 agonist ivuxolimab in advanced cancers. Sequencing was performed with immunoSEQ multiplex PCR; in TCRdb, only in-frame clones are kept and a portion is missing. The table includes approximately 40,000 clones, about 88% detected once. This material consisted of CD4+ or CD8+ T cells sorted from blood, taken in a trial of the OX40 agonist ivuxolimab. The source is an adult with an advanced solid tumor such as melanoma, head and neck, liver or kidney cancer.

CDR3 amino acids: CASSGDSYEQYF. CDR3 bases: TGTGCCAGCAGCGGGGACTCCTACGAGCAGTACTTC. The gene calls are TRBV5-6 and TRBJ2-7; no clear D gene. The CDR3 has 12 residues. Germline CDR1 and CDR2: SGHDT and YYEEEE. Trimming took 4 bases from V and 0 from J, leaving 5 bases between them. The full variable domain, with the rest looked up from reference TRBV5-6 and TRBJ2-7, is DAGVTQSPTHLIKTRGQQVTLRCSPKSGHDTVSWYQQALGQGPQFIFQYYEEEERQRGNFPDRFSGHQFPNYSSELNVNALLLGDSALYLCASSGDSYEQYFGPGTRLTVT.

This rearrangement joins TRBV9 to TRBJ1-1, with TRBD1 matching over 9 bases. Trimming took 3 bases from V and 1 from J; bases not matched to a gene: 4. CDR1 is SGDLS and CDR2 is YYNGEE in the germline V gene. The CDR3 runs to 15 residues. The CDR3, as DNA: TGTGCCAGCAGCGCGACGACAGGGGGGAACACTGAAGCTTTCTTT. Its translation: CASSATTGGNTEAFF.